Listed here are 11 T cell receptor beta chains from one sample, sequenced in a study of blood T cell repertoires in COVID-19. TCRdb keeps only in-frame clones here, not all; method: immunoSEQ multiplex PCR. The sample contains over 150,000 clones, 80% to 90% of which appear only once. The sample comprised peripheral blood. All receptors derive from a man aged 40-55 years with acute or convalescent COVID-19.

Notes on this clone: Because it lacks the conserved phenylalanine or tryptophan at the end, this CDR3 is likely a read error. The DNA is left out, because the CDR3 cannot be placed on it with certainty; the CDR3 is given as TCRdb lists it. The chain uses TRBV2 and TRBJ2-7; TRBD1 was called by the table and not checked on the DNA. Germline loops: CDR1 SNHLY, CDR2 FYNNEI. The CDR3 spans 11 amino acids, including both terminal residues. The CDR3 loop reads CASTAGTVSGL.

The chain is built from TRBV11-3 and TRBJ2-3; D is uncertain. The V end lost 0 bases, the J end lost 2 bases, and 9 bases lay between the germline ends. The CDR3 has 15 amino acids. The germline V gene encodes CDR1 SGHNT and CDR2 YENEEA. The CDR3 bases are TGTGCCAGCAGCTTAGAAGGCACAGCCACAGATACGCAGTATTTT. Amino acids: CASSLEGTATDTQYF.

The V gene is TRBV6-5, the J gene TRBJ1-1; D uncertain. This CDR3 region has 11 residues. Trimming left V 6 bases short and J 10 bases short, with 12 bases between. Germline CDR1 is MNHEY and CDR2 is SVGAGI. This CDR3 reads CASSTREGAFF. The CDR3 nucleotides are TGTGCCAGCAGCACAAGGGAGGGAGCTTTCTTT.

The chain has TRBV6-4 and TRBJ1-1; D perhaps matches TRBD1 (6 bases). V lost 3 bases, J lost 10 bases, and 15 bases lay in between. CDR1 is MRHNA, CDR2 SNTAGT, per germline. The length of the CDR3 is 13 residues. Written as DNA, the CDR3 is TGTGCCAGCAGTGATGAATCGGGGGGGCCAGCTTTCTTT. It is translated as CASSDESGGPAFF.

The V and J genes are TRBV9 and TRBJ1-1; 10 bases match TRBD1. Germline V CDR1 and CDR2: SGDLS, YYNGEE. With 2 bases clipped from V and 3 bases from J, the junction kept 7 bases outside the gene matches. CDR3 length equals 16 residues. The chain's CDR3 is CASSVFGTGDHTEAFF. For the CDR3, the DNA is TGTGCCAGCAGCGTTTTCGGGACAGGGGATCACACTGAAGCTTTCTTT.

The chain uses TRBV5-1 and TRBJ2-3; 8 nucleotides match TRBD1. The germline V gene has CDR1 SGHRS and CDR2 YFSETQ. V lost 5 bases to trimming and J lost 5 bases; unmatched junction nucleotides: 7. The CDR3 extends over 14 amino acids. The CDR3 loop reads CASRPGQGRDTQYF. CDR3 DNA sequence: TGCGCCAGCAGACCCGGACAGGGTAGAGATACGCAGTATTTT.

The rearrangement links TRBV14 to TRBJ2-7; D remains unclear. There are 13 residues in the CDR3. Germline CDR1 reads SGHDN; CDR2 reads FVKESK. V was shortened by 0 bases and J by 4 bases, with 7 bases between the two germline ends. The CDR3 DNA reads as TGTGCCAGCAGCCAAGATCTAATGTACGAGCAGTACTTC. This gives the protein CASSQDLMYEQYF.

The V call is TRBV6-5, the J call TRBJ1-2; D not resolved. Germline CDR1 MNHEY, CDR2 SVGAGI. The CDR3 consists of 13 residues. V was pared by 6 bases and J by 6 bases, with 14 bases between. The CDR3 nucleotides are TGTGCCAGCAGATCTAGAGGCTTTCATGGCTACACCTTC. This encodes CASRSRGFHGYTF.

The chain is built from TRBV12-3 or TRBV12-4 and TRBJ2-5, with 10 bases aligning to TRBD1. This CDR3 contains 13 residues. J gave up 3 bases and V 10 bases, and 5 bases lay outside the gene matches. CDR3 in DNA: TGTGCCACAGGCGGGACAGGGGAAGAGACCCAGTACTTC. Its protein product is CATGGTGEETQYF.

The chain has TRBV19 and TRBJ1-2; 7 bases fit TRBD1. The germline V gene encodes CDR1 LNHDA and CDR2 SQIVND (reference sequence). The CDR3 sequence is 15 residues long. The V segment lost 1 base and the J segment 2 bases; nucleotides outside the gene matches: 4. The CDR3 loop reads CASSIATGQNYGYTF. The DNA of the CDR3 is TGTGCCAGTAGTATAGCCACGGGACAGAACTATGGCTACACCTTC.

This rearrangement joins TRBV5-1 to TRBJ1-1; D may be TRBD1 (5 bases). The ends were cut back, 0 bases at V and 7 bases at J, with 13 bases in the middle. Germline CDR1 SGHRS, CDR2 YFSETQ. There are 14 residues in the CDR3. Written as DNA, the CDR3 is TGCGCCAGCAGCTTGGACGGGGGAATGAATGAAGCTTTCTTT. Translation gives CASSLDGGMNEAFF.